The text below deals with one TCR beta chain. Its antigen is not known. These data are taken from a study of response to subunit inactivated influenza vaccine. The V gene's germline CDR1 is SGHAT and CDR2 FQNNGV. J gave up 2 bases and V 0 bases, and 8 bases lay outside the gene matches. This CDR3 region has 17 residues. Study-wide findings and caveats: Seasonal influenza vaccination, on each occasion, was suggested by the authors to recruit few new T cells.

Using its own MiXCR run on the RT-PCR reads, TCRdb lists one record per CDR3 protein. The profile shows hundreds of thousands of distinct CDR3 sequences, approximately 7.7% of them singletons. The chain recombines TRBV11-2 with TRBJ1-1, with 8 positions matching TRBD1. The sample consisted of PBMCs from blood, taken around 25 months after vaccination. The TCR originated in a man between 50 and 69 years old who received an inactivated influenza vaccine. The CDR3 coding sequence is TGTGCCAGCAGCTTAGAGTCACAGGGGGGAATCAACACTGAAGCTTTCTTT. It codes for CASSLESQGGINTEAFF.